This TCR beta chain was sequenced for a study of a mutant IDH1 vaccine in newly diagnosed glioma. Across the study: Beforehand, treatment had been radiotherapy, temozolomide, or both; the majority received both.

This table comes from immunoSEQ multiplex PCR, and its TCRdb copy is limited to in-frame clones, with some not included. The sample includes roughly 86,000 clones, about 80% of them seen just once. Time point reported: baseline, week 1 (first vaccination visit). As to treatment: pre-vaccination baseline after standard-of-care therapy. V gave up 4 bases and J gave up 7 bases; unmatched junction bases: 9. The germline V gene has CDR1 MNHNS and CDR2 SASEGT. This CDR3 region has 14 residues. Whole-study findings and limits: Patients mounted vaccine-induced immune responses in just over 90% of cases. Pseudoprogression appeared unlinked to shifts in leading peripheral T cell clonotypes.

About this clone itself: The antigen remains unidentified.

The V gene is TRBV6-1, the J gene TRBJ1-1; 7 positions agree with TRBD1. This receptor was identified in a middle-aged man with glioma. The sample in question was PBMCs, obtained from a glioma patient treated with radiotherapy, temozolomide or both. The CDR3 reads CASSATGDYSEAFF. In DNA, the CDR3 is TGTGCCAGCAGTGCCACAGGGGATTACAGTGAAGCTTTCTTT.